This passage covers 32 T cell receptor beta chains from one sample sequenced in a study of blood T cells in healthy people across ages. Together with a sample-barcoded 5' primer, a J-beta primer mix was included in a second PCR lasting roughly 6 to 12 cycles. Each CDR3 protein gets one entry after TCRdb re-called the 5' RACE reads with MiXCR. The sample has under 800,000 distinct CDR3 sequences, around 40% seen once; the top ten hold 20% to 25%. The sequencing sample was made of blood. These receptors originate from a woman aged 60-75 years in good health.

This clonotype was counted many times. The chain couples TRBV20-1 to TRBJ2-1, with 11 bases identical to TRBD2. J was trimmed by 2 bases and V by 3 bases; bases with no gene match: 6. This CDR3 has 16 residues. Germline CDR1 is DFQATT and CDR2 is SNEGSKA (reference sequence). CDR3 sequence (DNA): TGCAGTGCTAGTCCCGCACTAGCGGGAGCCTACAATGAGCAGTTCTTC. Protein: CSASPALAGAYNEQFF.

There are a few counts of this clonotype. The rearrangement joins TRBV5-5 to TRBJ2-5; D call uncertain. This CDR3 is built from 16 residues. Germline CDR1 SGHKS, CDR2 YYEKEE (reference sequence). V was cut by 2 bases and J by 1 base, with 15 bases left in between. CDR3 residues: CASSFTRGTTQETQYF. CDR3 in DNA: TGTGCCAGCAGCTTTACCCGCGGCACCACCCAAGAGACCCAGTACTTC.

Only a few counts were recorded for this clonotype. The V call is TRBV29-1, the J call TRBJ1-1, with unresolved D. V lost 4 bases, J lost 1 base, and 7 bases lay in between. The CDR3 runs 12 residues. Germline CDR1 is SQVTM and CDR2 is ANQGSEA. The DNA for the CDR3 is TGCAGCGTTGGGGAGGCGAACACTGAAGCTTTCTTT. Translation: CSVGEANTEAFF.

The chain's CDR3 is CASSTREAGEQFF. In DNA, the CDR3 is TGTGCCAGCAGCACACGGGAAGCTGGTGAGCAGTTCTTC. This chain connects TRBV3-1 to TRBJ2-1; TRBD2 is a possible D gene (5 bases). Germline V gene sequence: CDR1 LGHDT, CDR2 YNNKEL (reference sequence). The germline V and J ends were trimmed by 5 bases and 9 bases, with 14 bases remaining between them. This CDR3 region has 13 residues.

This clonotype was counted at least ten times. The chain joins TRBV3-1 to TRBJ2-5; 8 nucleotides align to TRBD1. The DNA end favors TRBJ2-7, so the J call may be wrong. Germline assignment: CDR1 LGHDT and CDR2 YNNKEL (reference sequence). The CDR3 covers 14 residues. CDR3 DNA sequence: TGTGCCAGCAGCCAAGTCGACAGGGGTCACGAGCAGTACTTC. Amino acids: CASSQVDRGHEQYF.

The rearrangement uses TRBV29-1 and TRBJ2-5; 7 bases agree with TRBD1. Germline-derived CDR1 and CDR2 are SQVTM and ANQGSEA. V lost 3 bases, J lost 4 bases, and 5 bases stayed unmatched. The CDR3 covers 13 residues. This chain's CDR3 is CSVELTGLETQYF. For the CDR3, the DNA is TGCAGCGTTGAGTTGACAGGGCTAGAGACCCAGTACTTC.

With regard to this clonotype: A read error may be the cause here, since a much bigger clone is one base away. V is TRBV12-3 or TRBV12-4 and J is TRBJ2-3; tentatively, D is TRBD1 (6 bases). The CDR3 is 14 amino acids. With 6 bases removed from V and 6 bases from J, the gap between germline ends came to 16 bases. The CDR3 loop is CASRAQGLLDTQYF. CDR3 nucleotides: TGTGCCAGCAGAGCACAGGGTTTGCTGGATACGCAGTATTTT.

As concerns this clonotype: Sequence at one end of the junction differs from germline and may be a read error. This sequence joins TRBV27 and TRBJ1-2; a weak D match, TRBD1 (5 bases). Germline CDR1 is MNHEY and CDR2 is SMNVEV (reference sequence). The CDR3 has 13 residues. CDR3 coding DNA: TGTGTCAGCAGTTTAAAGGGGAGCTATGGCTACACCTTC. Its protein is CVSSLKGSYGYTF.

This clonotype appeared a few times. A much larger clone sits a single nucleotide away, making a read error possible. The J gene is TRBJ2-6, the V gene TRBV10-2; D is undetermined. The CDR3 covers 15 residues. Germline loops: CDR1 WSHSY, CDR2 SAAADI. V lost 8 bases to trimming and J lost 3 bases, with 14 bases between them. CDR3 in amino acids: CASVPTSGGANVLTF. Written as DNA, the CDR3 is TGCGCCAGCGTCCCGACGTCGGGTGGGGCCAACGTCCTGACTTTC.

The chain uses TRBV19 and TRBJ1-1; D is possibly TRBD1 (5 bases). Per germline, CDR1 LNHDA and CDR2 SQIVND (reference sequence). This CDR3 has 15 amino acids. V was pared by 6 bases and J by 2 bases, with 16 bases between. CDR3 in DNA: TGTGCCAGTAGCCCCACCGGTGGGGGAAACACTGAAGCTTTCTTT. This codes for CASSPTGGGNTEAFF.

V usage is TRBV15 and J usage is TRBJ2-6; D not certain. The germline CDR1 and CDR2 sequences are LNHNV and YYDKDF (reference sequence). The CDR3 loop spans 17 amino acids. The ends were cut back, 1 base at V and 0 bases at J, with 10 bases in the middle. The CDR3 DNA reads TGTGCCACCAGCAGAGTGGTGACCCACTCTGGGGCCAACGTCCTGACTTTC. It codes for CATSRVVTHSGANVLTF.

J is TRBJ2-3 and V is TRBV6-2 or TRBV6-3; perhaps TRBD1 as D (5 bases). Germline loops: CDR1 MNHEY, CDR2 SVGEGT. Trimming took 6 bases from V and 4 from J, leaving 14 bases between them. The CDR3 has 14 amino acids. The CDR3 DNA reads TGTGCCAGCAGCCCCCTTGGGGCCCCAGATACGCAGTATTTT. Amino acid sequence: CASSPLGAPDTQYF.

The V and J genes are TRBV18 and TRBJ1-2, with 8 nucleotides matching TRBD1. The CDR3 covers 12 residues. Germline CDR1 KGHSH, CDR2 LQKENI. V lost 8 bases and J lost 4; bases outside the gene matches: 3. The CDR3 DNA follows: TGTGCCAGCCAGGGGACAGGCTATGGCTACACCTTC. The encoded protein is CASQGTGYGYTF.

The V call is TRBV6-2 or TRBV6-3, the J call TRBJ1-5; TRBD1 matches at 11 bases. Looked up from germline, CDR1 is MNHEY and CDR2 is SVGEGT. Unmatched junction bases numbered 9, after V lost 2 bases and J lost 0 bases. The CDR3 loop spans 19 amino acids. DNA of the CDR3: TGTGCCAGCAGTTACCCCCGGGGGACAGGGGGACATAGCAATCAGCCCCAGCATTTT. Translation: CASSYPRGTGGHSNQPQHF.

Only a few counts were recorded for this clonotype. V and J are TRBV20-1 and TRBJ1-2; D is unresolved. Between the trimmed V and J ends, which lost 5 bases and 4 bases, there was a span of 17 bases. The CDR3 extends over 14 amino acids. CDR1 and CDR2 from the germline V gene are DFQATT and SNEGSKA (reference sequence). CDR3 protein: CSAPPGTKGYGYTF. CDR3 bases: TGCAGTGCTCCTCCGGGAACAAAGGGCTATGGCTACACCTTC.

J is TRBJ2-7 and V is TRBV20-1, with TRBD2 identical over 7 bases. V lost 3 bases, J lost 6 bases, and 8 bases stayed unmatched. Germline V CDR1 and CDR2: DFQATT, SNEGSKA (reference sequence). This CDR3 has 13 residues. The CDR3 region is CSARSLAAGEQYF. The CDR3 DNA reads TGCAGTGCTAGGTCGCTAGCGGCGGGCGAGCAGTACTTC.

The chain uses TRBV12-3 or TRBV12-4 and TRBJ1-4; TRBD1 matches at 10 bases. V shed 3 bases, J shed 8 bases, and the junction held 9 bases outside the gene matches. CDR3 size: 16 residues. CDR3: CASSLAGTGAREKLFF. The CDR3 DNA reads as TGTGCCAGCAGTTTGGCCGGGACAGGGGCAAGGGAAAAACTGTTTTTT.

J is TRBJ2-7 and V is TRBV25-1; no definite D call. The DNA matches TRBJ2-5 better at its end, which makes the J call doubtful. Looked up from germline, CDR1 is MGHDK and CDR2 is SYGVNS. This CDR3 is 13 amino acids long. The CDR3: CASSEFTGETQYF. The CDR3 region has the DNA TGTGCCAGCAGTGAATTTACCGGCGAGACCCAGTACTTC.

The V call is TRBV4-2, the J call TRBJ1-5; possibly TRBD1 for D (6 bases). CDR3 length: 12 amino acids. Trimming shortened V by 7 bases and J by 7 bases, and 11 bases separated the two germline ends. CDR1 and CDR2 from the germline V gene are LGHNA and YNFKEQ. The CDR3 DNA sequence: TGTGCCAGCAAATTCGGGGGCCAGCCCCAGCATTTT. Residues: CASKFGGQPQHF.

This clonotype was detected only a few times. The chain links TRBV29-1 to TRBJ2-3; 9 nucleotides agree with TRBD1. V shed 6 bases, J shed 13 bases, and the junction held 5 bases outside the gene matches. Germline CDR1 SQVTM, CDR2 ANQGSEA. The CDR3 runs 10 residues. CDR3 loop: CSVRDRVEYF. The CDR3 coding sequence is TGCAGCGTCCGGGACAGGGTCGAGTATTTT.

CDR3 in amino acids: CASSRGFNENEQFF. The CDR3 nucleotides read TGTGCCAGCAGTCGCGGGTTTAACGAGAATGAGCAGTTCTTC. The rearrangement links TRBV6-5 to TRBJ2-1; TRBD2 might be the D (5 bases). CDR1 and CDR2 from the germline V gene are MNHEY and SVGAGI. V lost 5 bases and J lost 7, with 15 bases in between. This CDR3 spans 14 amino acids.

For this clonotype: This may stem from a read error, because a much larger clone lies one nucleotide away. The rearrangement links TRBV10-3 to TRBJ2-1, with D possibly matching TRBD1 (5 bases). Trimming shortened V by 3 bases and J by 10 bases, and 19 bases separated the two germline ends. Looked up from germline, CDR1 is ENHRY and CDR2 is SYGVKD. There are 15 residues in the CDR3. The CDR3 reads CAISDLTVGNYEQFF. The DNA of the CDR3 is TGTGCCATCAGTGATTTGACAGTTGGAAACTACGAGCAGTTCTTC.

Only a few counts were recorded for this clonotype. The V and J genes are TRBV4-2 and TRBJ1-4, with TRBD1 as a possible D gene (6 bases). V was trimmed by 0 bases and J by 5 bases, leaving 19 bases between them. This CDR3 has 18 amino acids. The germline gives CDR1 LGHNA, CDR2 YNFKEQ. Here the CDR3 reads CASSQEGPDEGGNEKLFF. The CDR3 DNA sequence: TGTGCCAGCAGCCAAGAAGGCCCAGACGAGGGGGGCAATGAAAAACTGTTTTTT.

The chain carries TRBV21-1 and TRBJ2-1; the D call TRBD2 from the table was never checked on the DNA. TRBV21-1 is labeled a pseudogene. This CDR3 has 18 amino acids. The CDR3 sequence: CASSPITSGGTPTMSSSF. CDR3 nucleotide sequence: TGTGCCAGCAGCCCAATTACTAGCGGGGGGACTCCTACAATGAGCAGTTCTTTC.

The V gene is TRBV7-2, the J gene TRBJ2-1; the D gene is possibly TRBD2 (7 bases). The J call is uncertain, as TRBJ2-7 better fits the DNA end. From germline, CDR1 is SGHTA and CDR2 FQGNSA. This CDR3 spans 15 amino acids. The chain's CDR3 is CASSLVGGLLNEQYF. CDR3 nucleotides: TGTGCCAGCAGCTTAGTCGGGGGGCTCCTCAATGAGCAGTACTTC.

The chain recombines TRBV30 with TRBJ2-3, with D tentatively TRBD2 (7 bases). The V and J ends lost 1 base and 6 bases respectively, with 8 bases between them. Germline V lookup: CDR1 GTSNPN, CDR2 SVGIG (reference sequence). The CDR3 loop spans 12 amino acids. The CDR3, as DNA: TGTGCCTGGAGTGAGGGGGGGGATACGCAGTATTTT. It codes for CAWSEGGDTQYF.

The chain uses TRBV15 and TRBJ1-2; D is ambiguous. Trimming left V 0 bases short and J 8 bases short, with 13 bases between. From germline, CDR1 is LNHNV and CDR2 YYDKDF (reference sequence). The CDR3 is made up of 14 amino acids. CDR3 region: CATSRDLGGLGYTF. DNA for the CDR3: TGTGCCACCAGCAGAGATCTAGGTGGTCTAGGCTACACCTTC.

The V gene is TRBV27, the J gene TRBJ1-2; perhaps TRBD1 as D (6 bases). The CDR3 consists of 13 residues. Germline CDR1 and CDR2: MNHEY and SMNVEV (reference sequence). The V gene lost 5 bases and the J gene lost 8 bases, with 15 bases spanning the gap. The CDR3 DNA is TGTGCCAGCAGTATACAGGGTATGGGCGGCTACACCTTC. Encoded protein: CASSIQGMGGYTF.

In this sample, this clonotype turned up a few times. The chain links TRBV20-1 to TRBJ2-1; D is uncertain. This CDR3 region has 14 residues. The V end was cut by 6 bases, the J end by 0 bases, with 12 bases between. Germline V gene lookup returns CDR1 DFQATT and CDR2 SNEGSKA (reference sequence). CDR3 DNA sequence: TGCAGTGCCCGAACTTCCAACTCCTACAATGAGCAGTTCTTC. Residues: CSARTSNSYNEQFF.

This clonotype was seen a handful of times. The CDR3: CAISESAGAQETQYF. The DNA for the CDR3 is TGTGCCATCAGTGAGTCGGCCGGGGCCCAAGAGACCCAGTACTTC. The chain couples TRBV10-3 to TRBJ2-5; D may correspond to TRBD1 or TRBD2 (5 bases each). Germline CDR1 ENHRY, CDR2 SYGVKD. Trimming removed 0 bases at V and 1 base at J, with 9 bases between. This CDR3 spans 15 amino acids.

This clonotype was seen a handful of times. This chain links TRBV29-1 with TRBJ2-3; possibly TRBD1 for D (6 bases). This CDR3 is built from 15 residues. The V and J ends lost 7 bases and 3 bases respectively, with 20 bases between them. CDR1 and CDR2 from the germline V gene are SQVTM and ANQGSEA. DNA for the CDR3: TGCAGCGCCGCTTACTGGGGCAGGGGAACAGATACGCAGTATTTT. As protein: CSAAYWGRGTDTQYF.

Notes on this clonotype: A much larger clone is a single base away; this may be a read error. V is TRBV20-1 and J is TRBJ2-1; 11 nucleotides line up with TRBD2. The tail of the sequence fits TRBJ2-7 better, so the J call may be wrong. The CDR3 contains 15 residues. The germline V gene encodes CDR1 DFQATT and CDR2 SNEGSKA (reference sequence). CDR3 sequence: CSARLAGSSYNEQYF. The CDR3 region has the DNA TGCAGTGCGAGACTAGCGGGGAGCTCCTACAATGAGCAGTACTTC.